This note documents a single T cell receptor (beta chain) sequence. The data derive from a study of blood T cell repertoires in COVID-19. Overall study context: Acute-phase and convalescent COVID-19 samples originated in the United States, Italy and Spain.

This CDR3 has 15 residues. V shed 2 bases and J 3 bases; nucleotides not matched to a gene: 6. Germline V gene data show CDR1 as GTSNPN and CDR2 as SVGIG (reference sequence). Authors' methods: Counts of nucleated cells, estimated from reference gene primer amplification, were obtained. TCRdb keeps only in-frame clones here, not all; method: immunoSEQ multiplex PCR. The V and J calls and the clone size are those of that table, but D and trimming were determined from the DNA. Here the sample spans approximately 100,000 clones, roughly nine tenths being singletons. The chain employs TRBV30 and TRBJ1-5; 8 bases fit TRBD1. This TCR was recovered from an elderly woman with active COVID-19. Sample: peripheral blood. This chain's CDR3 is CAWSTTGGNNQPQHF. The CDR3 coding sequence is TGTGCCTGGAGTACAACAGGGGGAAACAATCAGCCCCAGCATTTT.